This T cell receptor (beta chain) was identified in a study of blood T cell repertoires in COVID-19. Study details: COVID-19 samples, acute and convalescent, were from the United States, Italy and Spain. T cells, B-cell-depleted T cells, or PBMCs provided the cDNA or gDNA that served as material.

In assigning cohorts, the study relied on participant-reported clinical history. V was clipped by 0 bases and J by 2 bases; unmatched bases: 0. Germline lookup yields CDR1 SGHRS and CDR2 YFSETQ. The CDR3 loop spans 16 amino acids. In the original analysis: Amplified reference gene primers provided the basis for estimating nucleated cell counts. Clones were sequenced by immunoSEQ multiplex PCR, and TCRdb holds only the in-frame ones, with some missing. That table supplies the V and J calls and clone size; D and trimming were determined from the DNA. The sample shows 180,000 or so clones, about four fifths of them seen only once.

The TCR comes from a man aged 35-49 years who had recovered from COVID-19. The sample taken for sequencing was PBMCs or T cells enriched from blood (not recorded which). V and J are TRBV5-1 and TRBJ2-6; TRBD1 matches 9 bases. The CDR3 region has the DNA TGCGCCAGCAGCTTGGGACAGGGGGCTGGGGCCAACGTCCTGACTTTC. Translation gives CASSLGQGAGANVLTF.